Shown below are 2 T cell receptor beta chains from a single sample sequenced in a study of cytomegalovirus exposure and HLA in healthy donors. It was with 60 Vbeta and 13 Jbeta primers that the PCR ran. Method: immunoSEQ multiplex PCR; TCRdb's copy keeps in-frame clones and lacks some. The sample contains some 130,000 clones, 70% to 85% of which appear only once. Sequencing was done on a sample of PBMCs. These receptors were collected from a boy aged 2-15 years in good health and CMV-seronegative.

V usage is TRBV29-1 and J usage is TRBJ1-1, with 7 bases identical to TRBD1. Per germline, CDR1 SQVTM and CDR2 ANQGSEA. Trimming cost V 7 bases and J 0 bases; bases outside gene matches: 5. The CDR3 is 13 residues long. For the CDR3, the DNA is TGCAGCGGTGGACAGGACATGAACACTGAAGCTTTCTTT. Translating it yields CSGGQDMNTEAFF. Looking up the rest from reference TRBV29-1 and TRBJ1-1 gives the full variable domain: SAVISQKPSRDICQRGTSLTIQCQVDSQVTMMFWYRQQPGQSLTLIATANQGSEATYESGFVIDKFPISRPNLTFSTLTVSNMSPEDSSIYLCSGGQDMNTEAFFGQGTRLTVV.

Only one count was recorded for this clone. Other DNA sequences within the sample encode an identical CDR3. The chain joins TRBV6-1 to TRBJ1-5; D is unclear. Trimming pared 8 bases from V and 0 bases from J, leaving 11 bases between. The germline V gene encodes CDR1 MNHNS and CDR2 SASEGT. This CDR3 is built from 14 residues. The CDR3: CASGGRYSNQPQHF. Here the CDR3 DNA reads TGTGCCAGCGGTGGGAGGTATAGCAATCAGCCCCAGCATTTT.